This T cell receptor (beta chain) was identified during a study of regulatory dendritic cells for organ transplantation. Study results and limitations: Alloreactive memory CD8+ T cell pools varied considerably between individuals. Naive T cells showed high diversity, memory cells less, memory CD8+ least.

FACS sorted CD4+ or CD8+ T cells into CD45RA+ naive and CD45RO+ memory. The data were produced by immunoSEQ multiplex PCR, yet TCRdb's version contains in-frame clones alone and is incomplete. The sample lists 26,000 or so clones, roughly 80% seen once, with less than 0.11% in the top ten. CDR3 length: 13 amino acids. The ends were cut back, 5 bases at V and 13 bases at J, with 18 bases in the middle. CDR1 is PRHDT, CDR2 FYEKMQ, per germline (reference sequence). As to this clone: Its target is unknown.

The sample consisted of naive CD4+ T cells from blood. Subset reported: CD45RA+ naive T cells. This receptor was obtained from a human donor in good health. This chain connects TRBV13 to TRBJ2-1; D may be TRBD1 (5 bases). CDR3 nucleotide sequence: TGTGCCAGCAGCCCCTCCTCAGGGATGGGACAGTTCTTC. It is translated as CASSPSSGMGQFF.